Below are 21 T cell receptor beta chains sequenced from a single sample in a study of blood T cell repertoires in COVID-19. Sequenced by immunoSEQ multiplex PCR; TCRdb stores in-frame clones only, minus some. This sample has about 79,000 clones, with around 89% found just once. The sample consisted of peripheral blood. The receptors were sampled from a man between 65 and 85 years old with active or convalescent COVID-19.

The J gene is TRBJ2-1, the V gene TRBV19; 9 positions agree with TRBD1. The CDR3 runs 15 residues. Losses at the gene ends were 5 bases for V and 2 bases for J; bases not matched to a gene: 4. Germline values: CDR1 LNHDA, CDR2 SQIVND (reference sequence). CDR3 nucleotide sequence: TGTGCCAGTAGTCGGGGGACAGGGACCTACAATGAGCAGTTCTTC. As protein: CASSRGTGTYNEQFF. Based on the CDR3 plus reference TRBV19 and TRBJ2-1, the full variable domain is DGGITQSPKYLFRKEGQNVTLSCEQNLNHDAMYWYRQDPGQGLRLIYYSQIVNDFQKGDIAEGYSVSREKKESFPLTVTSAQKNPTAFYLCASSRGTGTYNEQFFGPGTRLTVL.

The chain joins TRBV6-4 to TRBJ2-1; 14 positions match TRBD2. Trimming cost V 5 bases and J 12 bases; bases outside gene matches: 18. The CDR3 contains 18 residues. Germline CDR1 is MRHNA and CDR2 is SNTAGT. CDR3 bases: TGTGCCAGCAGTCCCAACCACGGACTAGCGGGAGGACGTGATAGGCAGTTCTTC. Translated, it gives CASSPNHGLAGGRDRQFF.

This clone has just one count. The chain links TRBV24-1 to TRBJ2-2; 8 bases are a match to TRBD1. The CDR3 covers 16 residues. CDR1 and CDR2 from the germline V gene are KGHDR and SFDVKD. After removal of 4 bases from V and 1 base from J, the junction contained 4 bases not matched to a gene. CDR3 in DNA: TGTGCCACCAGTGACTCGGACAGGGTGAACACCGGGGAGCTGTTTTTT. Amino acids: CATSDSDRVNTGELFF.

The chain joins TRBV24-1 to TRBJ1-2; 7 nucleotides line up with TRBD1. Looked up from germline, CDR1 is KGHDR and CDR2 is SFDVKD. V shed 4 bases and J 4 bases; nucleotides not matched to a gene: 5. The CDR3 spans 14 residues. CDR3: CATSDFDRAYGYTF. CDR3 coding DNA: TGTGCCACCAGTGACTTTGACAGGGCCTATGGCTACACCTTC.

The J gene is TRBJ1-3, the V gene TRBV19, with no clear D. Germline V gene lookup returns CDR1 LNHDA and CDR2 SQIVND (reference sequence). This CDR3 comprises 15 residues. The germline V and J ends were trimmed by 1 base and 0 bases, with 7 bases remaining between them. CDR3 nucleotide sequence: TGTGCCAGTAGTATAGTACAGAGCTCTGGAAACACCATATATTTT. Encoded protein: CASSIVQSSGNTIYF.

The CDR3 nucleotides are TGTGCCAGCAGCTTTACAGGGGACACTGAAGCTTTCTTT. Its protein is CASSFTGDTEAFF. V usage is TRBV5-5 and J usage is TRBJ1-1; 7 bases match TRBD1. Looked up from germline, CDR1 is SGHKS and CDR2 is YYEKEE (reference sequence). CDR3 size: 13 residues. Unmatched junction bases numbered 1, after V lost 2 bases and J lost 3 bases.

This clone was observed once. The gene calls are TRBV24-1 and TRBJ1-2, with 7 bases matching TRBD1. The CDR3 extends over 15 amino acids. J lost 6 bases, V lost 4 bases, and 10 bases had no gene match. Germline V lookup: CDR1 KGHDR, CDR2 SFDVKD. The chain's CDR3 is CATSDTRTGVNGYTF. The CDR3 DNA reads TGTGCCACCAGTGACACAAGGACAGGCGTCAATGGCTACACCTTC.

The sample holds a few counts of this clone. The chain is built from TRBV12-5 and TRBJ1-2; TRBD1 aligns across 10 bases. CDR1 is LGHNT and CDR2 is FRNRAP in the germline V gene. The CDR3 is 14 amino acids. V lost 6 bases to trimming and J lost 2 bases; unmatched junction nucleotides: 3. The CDR3 sequence: CASGGTGENYGYTF. The CDR3 nucleotides read TGTGCTAGTGGCGGGACAGGGGAGAACTATGGCTACACCTTC. The full variable domain, with the rest looked up from reference TRBV12-5 and TRBJ1-2, is DARVTQTPRHKVTEMGQEVTMRCQPILGHNTVFWYRQTMMQGLELLAYFRNRAPLDDSGMPKDRFSAEMPDATLATLKIQPSEPRDSAVYFCASGGTGENYGYTFGSGTRLTVV.

This clone was found a few times. The chain employs TRBV18 and TRBJ1-1, with D perhaps TRBD1 (5 bases). CDR3 length equals 15 residues. Per the germline V gene, CDR1 is KGHSH and CDR2 is LQKENI. V was trimmed by 8 bases and J by 0 bases, leaving 16 bases between them. The CDR3 is CASHRRDGLNTEAFF. CDR3 sequence (DNA): TGTGCCAGCCACCGGCGGGACGGATTGAACACTGAAGCTTTCTTT.

V usage is TRBV18 and J usage is TRBJ2-2, with a tentative D call TRBD1 (6 bases). The CDR3 covers 16 residues. Germline loops: CDR1 KGHSH, CDR2 LQKENI. V lost 0 bases and J 1 base, leaving 9 bases between the germline ends. CDR3 residues: CASSPPGTRNTGELFF. CDR3 DNA sequence: TGTGCCAGCTCACCACCCGGGACAAGGAACACCGGGGAGCTGTTTTTT.

This clone has only one observation. The V call is TRBV29-1, the J call TRBJ2-5; D not resolved. Trimming took off 2 bases at V and 0 bases at J, with 4 bases between the two ends. Germline V CDR1 and CDR2: SQVTM, ANQGSEA. This CDR3 spans 12 amino acids. CDR3 bases: TGCAGCGTTGAACAGTACCAAGAGACCCAGTACTTC. Encoded protein: CSVEQYQETQYF.

CDR3 sequence reads: CASSLAGAQETQYF. CDR3 coding DNA: TGTGCCAGCAGCTTAGCGGGAGCCCAAGAGACCCAGTACTTC. The gene calls are TRBV5-4 and TRBJ2-5; 8 bases agree with TRBD2. The length of the CDR3 is 14 residues. Germline CDR1 reads SGHNT; CDR2 reads YYREEE (reference sequence). J lost 1 base, V lost 2 bases, and 1 base had no gene match.

The chain recombines TRBV6-5 with TRBJ1-4; TRBD1 might be the D (5 bases). This CDR3 is built from 13 residues. The germline V gene encodes CDR1 MNHEY and CDR2 SVGAGI. V was trimmed by 7 bases and J by 10 bases, leaving 16 bases between them. CDR3 coding DNA: TGTGCCAGCAAGCAGCAGGGCAAGGGAAAACTGTTTTTT. Translating gives CASKQQGKGKLFF.

This chain uses TRBV10-3 with TRBJ1-1; 7 bases agree with TRBD1. The germline CDR1 and CDR2 sequences are ENHRY and SYGVKD. Losses at the gene ends were 2 bases for V and 3 bases for J; bases not matched to a gene: 9. This CDR3 is built from 16 residues. The CDR3 spells CAISELRRGQDTEAFF. The CDR3 coding sequence is TGTGCCATCAGTGAGCTAAGAAGGGGGCAGGACACTGAAGCTTTCTTT.

The V and J genes are TRBV5-6 and TRBJ2-5; D not certain. V was trimmed by 4 bases and J by 1 base, leaving 8 bases between them. CDR3 length equals 13 residues. The germline CDR1 and CDR2 sequences are SGHDT and YYEEEE. For the CDR3, the DNA is TGTGCCAGCAGCGAAGCGATCCAAGAGACCCAGTACTTC. This codes for CASSEAIQETQYF.

The chain has TRBV5-1 and TRBJ2-3; D is undetermined. V gave up 5 bases and J gave up 6 bases, with 13 bases separating them. The CDR3 consists of 13 residues. Germline V gene data show CDR1 as SGHRS and CDR2 as YFSETQ. CDR3 DNA: TGCGCCAGCAGGTCCCGTCCTGCGGATACGCAGTATTTT. Translation gives CASRSRPADTQYF.

The gene calls are TRBV28 and TRBJ1-2; D remains ambiguous. This CDR3 region has 12 residues. The germline gives CDR1 MDHEN, CDR2 SYDVKM. V lost 6 bases, J lost 8 bases, and 13 bases lay in between. In DNA, the CDR3 is TGTGCCAGCAGACTGCCGGGGAAGGGCTACACCTTC. Encoded protein: CASRLPGKGYTF.

The chain recombines TRBV6-5 with TRBJ1-1; the match to TRBD1 covers 8 bases. This CDR3 has 15 residues. The germline CDR1 and CDR2 sequences are MNHEY and SVGAGI. The ends lost 0 bases at V and 8 bases at J; junction bases unmatched: 8. CDR3 protein: CASSYSSGTGSEAFF. CDR3 nucleotides: TGTGCCAGCAGTTACTCGTCCGGGACAGGTTCGGAAGCTTTCTTT.

This clone showed up just once. The rearrangement joins TRBV4-1 to TRBJ2-7, with TRBD2 identical over 11 bases. CDR3 length: 16 residues. Trimming at V came to 0 bases and at J to 0 bases, leaving 1 base not matched to a gene. The germline V gene has CDR1 MGHRA and CDR2 YSYEKL. The CDR3 DNA sequence: TGCGCCAGCAGCCAAGATACTAGCGGGAGCTCCTACGAGCAGTACTTC. The encoded protein is CASSQDTSGSSYEQYF.

This chain's CDR3 is CASSYYLRQPQHF. The CDR3, as DNA: TGTGCCAGCAGTTACTACCTACGACAGCCCCAGCATTTT. J is TRBJ1-5 and V is TRBV6-2 or TRBV6-3; D gene ambiguous. This CDR3 contains 13 residues. V shed 1 base and J shed 7 bases, with 8 bases lying between them. Germline V CDR1 and CDR2: MNHEY, SVGEGT.

The rearrangement joins TRBV30 to TRBJ1-4; weak D call: TRBD1 (5 bases). V was cut by 1 base and J by 0 bases, with 9 bases left in between. The CDR3 runs 15 residues. The V gene's germline CDR1 is GTSNPN and CDR2 SVGIG (reference sequence). The CDR3: CAWSDWTSTNEKLFF. DNA of the CDR3: TGTGCCTGGAGTGACTGGACATCAACTAATGAAAAACTGTTTTTT.